Listed below are T cell receptor beta chains from one sample, sequenced in a study of OX40 agonist ivuxolimab in advanced cancers. This table comes from immunoSEQ multiplex PCR, and its TCRdb copy is limited to in-frame clones, with some not included. The sample yields more than 80,000 clones, about nine tenths seen once. This material consisted of CD4+ or CD8+ T cells sorted from blood, taken in a trial of the OX40 agonist ivuxolimab. The origin of the receptors is an adult with an advanced solid tumor such as melanoma, head and neck, liver or kidney cancer. Each CDR3 is given without its conserved first and last residue. The D gene is left open where the match is weak. Clone size is stated in some rows and not others, as once, few, many or a class when expanded.

-,-,TRBV7-8,ASSLGRHLSGANVLT
-,-,TRBV19,ASSSGTINYGYT
-,-,TRBV6-5,ASSSLNTIY
-,-,TRBV2,ASSDGGVGNTIY
-,-,TRBV30,AWSVLGVFGVGYT
TRBD2,-,TRBV6-6,ASSSLTSGEETQY
TRBD1,-,TRBV29-1,SVDRGRSTDTQY
-,-,TRBV7-9,ASSLGQERGTYNEQF
TRBD2,-,TRBV4-1,ASSPSGGGRETQY
-,-,TRBV28,ASSFIRWDTEAF
-,-,TRBV7-2,ASSLQSGLKYEQY
-,once,TRBV6-1,VSRVSYNSPLH
-,-,TRBV30,AWSVPWRTTAEAF
-,-,TRBV7-2,ASSSEGSDTQY
-,-,TRBV5-1,ASSLALDTEAF
TRBD1,-,TRBV18,ASSPDRASNQPQH
TRBD1,once,TRBV7-8,ASSPLGQSTDTQY
TRBD1,-,TRBV2,ASMVGTGVTGELF
-,-,TRBV15,ATSKGLEAETQY
-,-,TRBV6-1,ASSVGFRITEAF
-,-,TRBV6-1,ASSEAGSREQY
-,-,TRBV10-3,AISETQETQY
-,-,TRBV11-2,ASSLGQSTDTQY
TRBD2,-,TRBV5-1,ASSDGLAGRRDTQY
-,-,TRBV9,ASSVAPFGTDTQY
TRBD2,-,TRBV9,ASSVGLAVNTGELF
TRBD2,-,TRBV13,ASSLAGLAGNTGELF
TRBD1,-,TRBV9,ASSPQGAKETQY
-,-,TRBV4-1,ASSQEDHGGVGYT
-,-,TRBV27,ASSFRPGTEAF
TRBD1,-,TRBV7-2,ASSPRDRGSPLH
-,once,TRBV10-3,AISESQDKGNEQF
TRBD1,-,TRBV10-3,AISDSDRVSFYEQY
-,-,TRBV7-8,ASSNRDTLTDTQY
TRBD2,-,TRBV2,ASNERVAGVGKNIQY
-,-,TRBV7-3,ASSLSGRETQY
-,-,TRBV7-2,ASSRRSTGELF
TRBD1,-,TRBV10-3,AISRTGAYSNQPQH
TRBD2,-,TRBV9,ASSVGLAAFDEQF
-,-,TRBV4-3,ASSQVGLWQGTSPLH
-,once,TRBV10-2,ASSRGQSQDQPQH
-,-,TRBV27,ASSPRRGRETQY
-,-,TRBV7-2,ASSFAGEKLF
TRBD1,few,TRBV6-1,ASSPRDRGGTEAF
TRBD1,-,TRBV6-1,ASRPPGQINSPLH
-,-,TRBV12-2,ASRLAMNTGELF
-,-,TRBV15,ATSREGVVNSPLH
-,-,TRBV7-9,ASSLFPTKEKLF